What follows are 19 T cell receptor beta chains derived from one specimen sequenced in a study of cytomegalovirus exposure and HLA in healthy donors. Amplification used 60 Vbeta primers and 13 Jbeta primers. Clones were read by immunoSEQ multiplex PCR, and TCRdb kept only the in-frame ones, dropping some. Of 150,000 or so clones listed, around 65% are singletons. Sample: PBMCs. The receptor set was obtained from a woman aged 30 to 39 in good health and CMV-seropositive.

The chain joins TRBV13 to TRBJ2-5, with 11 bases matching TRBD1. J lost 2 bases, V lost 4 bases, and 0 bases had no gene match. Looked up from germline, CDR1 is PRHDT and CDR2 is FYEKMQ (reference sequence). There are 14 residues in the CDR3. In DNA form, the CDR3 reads TGTGCCAGCAGCTGGGACAGGGGGCAAGAGACCCAGTACTTC. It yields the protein CASSWDRGQETQYF.

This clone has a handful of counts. The CDR3 spells CASTHRGNPSNEQFF. The CDR3 bases are TGTGCCAGCACACACCGGGGTAATCCCTCCAATGAGCAGTTCTTC. The genes are TRBV2 and TRBJ2-1; tentative D call: TRBD2 (5 bases). The length of the CDR3 is 15 residues. Trimming cost V 7 bases and J 6 bases, with 19 bases left between them. Germline CDR1 and CDR2: SNHLY and FYNNEI.

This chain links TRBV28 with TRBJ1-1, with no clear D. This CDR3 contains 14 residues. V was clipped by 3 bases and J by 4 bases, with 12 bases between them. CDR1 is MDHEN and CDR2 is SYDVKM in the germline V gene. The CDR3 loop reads CASSLVRLTTEAFF. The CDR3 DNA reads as TGTGCCAGCAGTTTGGTCAGGTTGACCACTGAAGCTTTCTTT.

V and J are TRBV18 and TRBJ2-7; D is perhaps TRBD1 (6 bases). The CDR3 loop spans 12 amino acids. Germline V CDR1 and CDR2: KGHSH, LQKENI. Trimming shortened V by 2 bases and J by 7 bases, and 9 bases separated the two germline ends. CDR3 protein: CASSPRQGEQYF. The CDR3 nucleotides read TGTGCCAGCTCACCAAGGCAGGGGGAGCAGTACTTC.

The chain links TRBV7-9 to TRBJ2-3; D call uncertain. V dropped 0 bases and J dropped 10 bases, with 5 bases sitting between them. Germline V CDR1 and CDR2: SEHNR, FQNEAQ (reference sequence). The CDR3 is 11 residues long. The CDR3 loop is CASSLAEPQYF. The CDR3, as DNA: TGTGCCAGCAGCTTAGCGGAGCCGCAGTATTTT.

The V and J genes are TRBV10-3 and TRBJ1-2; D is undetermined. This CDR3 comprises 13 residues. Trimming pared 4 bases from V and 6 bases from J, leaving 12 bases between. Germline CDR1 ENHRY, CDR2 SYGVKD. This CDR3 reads CAISARTLDGYTF. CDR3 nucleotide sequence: TGTGCCATCAGTGCCCGTACTTTGGATGGCTACACCTTC.

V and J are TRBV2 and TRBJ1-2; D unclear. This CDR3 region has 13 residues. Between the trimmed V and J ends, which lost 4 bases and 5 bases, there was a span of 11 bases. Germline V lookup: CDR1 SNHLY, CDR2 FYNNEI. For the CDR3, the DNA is TGTGCCAGCAGTGTTAACAGTAGATATGGCTACACCTTC. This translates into CASSVNSRYGYTF.

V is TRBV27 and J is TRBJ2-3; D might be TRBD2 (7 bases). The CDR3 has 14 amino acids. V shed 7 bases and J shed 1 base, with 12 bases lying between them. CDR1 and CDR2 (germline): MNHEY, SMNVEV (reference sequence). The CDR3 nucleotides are TGTGCCAGCAAAGCGGGACAACGCACAGATACGCAGTATTTT. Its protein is CASKAGQRTDTQYF.

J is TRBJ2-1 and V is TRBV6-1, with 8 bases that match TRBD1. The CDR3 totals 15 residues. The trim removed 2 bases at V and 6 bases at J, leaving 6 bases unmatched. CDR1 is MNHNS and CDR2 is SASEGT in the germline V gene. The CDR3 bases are TGTGCCAGCAGTGAACAGGGGGCGCGAGTCAATGAGCAGTTCTTC. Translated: CASSEQGARVNEQFF.

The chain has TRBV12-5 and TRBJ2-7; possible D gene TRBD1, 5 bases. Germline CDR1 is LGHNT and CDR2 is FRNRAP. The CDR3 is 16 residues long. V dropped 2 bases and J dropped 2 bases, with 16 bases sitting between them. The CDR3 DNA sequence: TGTGCTAGTGGTTTGTCTCAAGGGGCAGGCACCTACGAGCAGTACTTC. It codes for CASGLSQGAGTYEQYF.

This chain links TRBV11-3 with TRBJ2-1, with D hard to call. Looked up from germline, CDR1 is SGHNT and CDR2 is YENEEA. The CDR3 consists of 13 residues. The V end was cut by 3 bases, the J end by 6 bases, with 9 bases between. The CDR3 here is CASSFNERNEQFF. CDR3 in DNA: TGTGCCAGCAGCTTTAACGAGCGCAATGAGCAGTTCTTC.

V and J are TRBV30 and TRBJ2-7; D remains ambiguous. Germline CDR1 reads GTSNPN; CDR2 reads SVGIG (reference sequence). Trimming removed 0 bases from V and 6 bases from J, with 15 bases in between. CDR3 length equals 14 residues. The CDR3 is CAWSVLAPSSEQYF. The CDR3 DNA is TGTGCCTGGAGTGTACTGGCTCCGTCTAGCGAGCAGTACTTC.

The CDR3 is CASSFGYNEQFF. Here the CDR3 DNA reads TGTGCCAGCAGCTTCGGTTACAATGAGCAGTTCTTC. The gene calls are TRBV7-9 and TRBJ2-1, with D uncertain. CDR3 length equals 12 residues. CDR1 is SEHNR, CDR2 FQNEAQ, per germline (reference sequence). V was cut by 3 bases and J by 4 bases, with 4 bases left in between.

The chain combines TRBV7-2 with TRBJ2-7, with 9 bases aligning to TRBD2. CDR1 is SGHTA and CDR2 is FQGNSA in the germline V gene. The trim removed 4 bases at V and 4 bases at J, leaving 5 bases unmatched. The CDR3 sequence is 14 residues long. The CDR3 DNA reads TGTGCCAGCAGCTCTCAGCGGGAGGTATACGAGCAGTACTTC. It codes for CASSSQREVYEQYF. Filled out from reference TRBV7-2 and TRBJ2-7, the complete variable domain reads GAGVSQSPSNKVTEKGKDVELRCDPISGHTALYWYRQSLGQGLEFLIYFQGNSAPDKSGLPSDRFSAERTGGSVSTLTIQRTQQEDSAVYLCASSSQREVYEQYFGPGTRLTVT.

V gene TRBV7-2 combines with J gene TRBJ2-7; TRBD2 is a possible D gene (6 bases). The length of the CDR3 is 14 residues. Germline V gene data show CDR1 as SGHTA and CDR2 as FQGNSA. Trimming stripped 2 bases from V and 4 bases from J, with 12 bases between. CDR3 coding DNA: TGTGCCAGCAGCTTACAGACTAGGCCTTACGAGCAGTACTTC. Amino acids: CASSLQTRPYEQYF.

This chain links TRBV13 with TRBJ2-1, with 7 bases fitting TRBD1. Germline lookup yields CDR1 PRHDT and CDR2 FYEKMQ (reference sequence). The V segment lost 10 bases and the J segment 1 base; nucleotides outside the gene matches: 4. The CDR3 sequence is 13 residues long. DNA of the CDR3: TGTGCCAACCACAGGGGATCCTACAATGAGCAGTTCTTC. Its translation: CANHRGSYNEQFF.

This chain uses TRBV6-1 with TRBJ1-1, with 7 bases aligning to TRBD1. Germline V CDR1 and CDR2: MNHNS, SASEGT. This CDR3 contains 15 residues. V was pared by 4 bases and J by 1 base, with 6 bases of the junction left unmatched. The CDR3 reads CASSGLRDRNTEAFF. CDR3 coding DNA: TGTGCCAGCAGTGGGCTCCGGGACAGGAACACTGAAGCTTTCTTT.

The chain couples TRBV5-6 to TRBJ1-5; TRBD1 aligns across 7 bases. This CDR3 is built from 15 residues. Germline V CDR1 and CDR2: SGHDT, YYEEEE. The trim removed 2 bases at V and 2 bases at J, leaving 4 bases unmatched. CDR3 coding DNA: TGTGCCAGCAGCTTCGGGACAGCGCGCAATCAGCCCCAGCATTTT. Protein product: CASSFGTARNQPQHF.

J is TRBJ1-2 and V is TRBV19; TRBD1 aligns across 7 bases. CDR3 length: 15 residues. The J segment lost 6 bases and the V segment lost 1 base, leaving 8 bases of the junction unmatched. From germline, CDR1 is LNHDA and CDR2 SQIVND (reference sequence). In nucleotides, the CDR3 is TGTGCCAGTAGTATAGGTTTTTTCGGGACAGATGGCTACACCTTC. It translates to CASSIGFFGTDGYTF.